These T cell receptor beta chains were read from a single sample in a study of identical twins. TCRdb redid the calling of the 5' RACE reads with MiXCR, one entry per CDR3 protein. Here the sample spans 450,000 to 600,000 distinct CDR3 sequences, around 20% being singletons. These data are also associated with another study on yellow fever vaccine responses in identical twins.

Sequencing used CD4+ T cells sorted from blood. Source of these receptors: a woman under 30 in good health. Both conserved end residues are part of each CDR3. D genes are given only for firm matches. Expanded clones get a size class; other rows say once, few or many, or leave the size out.

>TRBJ2-3|NA|few|TRBV5-1|16
CASSLTLVGRTDTQYF
TGCGCCAGCAGCTTGACCCTAGTAGGGCGCACAGATACGCAGTATTTT
>TRBJ2-2|TRBD2|few|TRBV10-3|15
CAISGTSGDTGELFF
TGTGCCATCAGTGGGACTAGTGGGGACACCGGGGAGCTGTTTTTT
>TRBJ2-5|TRBD1|few|TRBV20-1|15
CSARAGTAISETQYF
TGCAGTGCTAGAGCCGGGACAGCGATTTCAGAGACCCAGTACTTC
>TRBJ2-3|NA|NA|TRBV18|16
CASSPLEGSGTDTQYF
TGTGCCAGCTCACCACTTGAGGGCAGTGGAACAGATACGCAGTATTTT
>TRBJ1-2|TRBD1|few|TRBV6-1|16
CASSHTRDRGTYGYTF
TGTGCCAGCAGTCATACCCGGGACAGGGGTACCTATGGCTACACCTTC
>TRBJ2-3|TRBD2|few|TRBV7-3|16
CASSLGLARSTDTQYF
TGTGCCAGCAGCTTAGGACTAGCGAGGAGCACAGATACGCAGTATTTT
>TRBJ1-5|NA|few|TRBV6-1|15
CASSEVQAVNQPQHF
TGTGCCAGCAGTGAAGTGCAGGCGGTAAATCAGCCCCAGCATTTT
>TRBJ2-5|TRBD2|NA|TRBV3-1|18
CASSPDTPSGGGRGTQYF
TGTGCCAGCAGCCCAGATACCCCGTCAGGCGGCGGGAGAGGGACCCAGTACTTC
>TRBJ2-2|NA|once|TRBV18|17
CASSPTGQKFEYGELFF
TGTGCCAGCTCACCAACGGGACAAAAATTTGAATACGGGGAGCTGTTTTTT
>TRBJ2-7|NA|NA|TRBV12-3/TRBV12-4|14
CASRPSGGAYEQYF
TGTGCCAGCAGACCCTCTGGGGGTGCCTACGAGCAGTACTTC
>TRBJ1-2|NA|few|TRBV20-1|12
CSAPAAWSGYTF
TGCAGTGCTCCGGCGGCGTGGAGCGGCTACACCTTC
>TRBJ2-3|TRBD2|NA|TRBV3-1|15
CASSQTGGGTDTQYF
TGTGCCAGCAGCCAGACGGGGGGGGGCACAGATACGCAGTATTTT
>TRBJ1-4|NA|NA|TRBV11-2|13
CASSLEQREKLFF
TGTGCCAGCAGCTTAGAACAGCGAGAAAAACTGTTTTTT
>TRBJ2-1|TRBD1|NA|TRBV14|17
CASSPQGDRGLYNEQFF
TGTGCCAGCAGCCCACAAGGAGACAGGGGGCTATACAATGAGCAGTTCTTC
>TRBJ1-5|NA|NA|TRBV20-1|14
CSASKGRFNQPQHF
TGCAGTGCTAGTAAGGGTCGGTTCAATCAGCCCCAGCATTTT
>TRBJ2-3|NA|NA|TRBV4-1|16
CASSRDRDFKPDTQYF
TGCGCCAGCAGCCGGGACCGGGACTTCAAGCCAGATACGCAGTATTTT
>TRBJ1-1|TRBD1|few|TRBV12-3/TRBV12-4|17
CATSKTGTGQRNTEAFF
TGTGCCACCTCGAAAACGGGGACAGGTCAACGGAACACTGAAGCTTTCTTT
>TRBJ2-1|TRBD2|NA|TRBV18|17
CASSLNEGLAGVREQFF
TGTGCCAGCTCACTGAATGAGGGACTAGCGGGAGTGCGGGAGCAGTTCTTC
>TRBJ2-3|TRBD2|NA|TRBV28|13
CASSKDGRGTQYF
TGTGCCAGCAGCAAGGACGGGAGGGGTACGCAGTATTTT
>TRBJ2-7|NA|few|TRBV29-1|13
CSVEERNSYEQYF
TGCAGCGTTGAAGAACGGAATTCCTACGAGCAGTACTTC
>TRBJ2-1|NA|NA|TRBV14|17
CASSQFVRGRSYNEQFF
TGTGCCAGCAGCCAATTCGTTAGGGGTCGCTCCTACAATGAGCAGTTCTTC
>TRBJ1-1|TRBD1|NA|TRBV20-1|15
CSAKTGGRWDTEAFF
TGCAGTGCTAAGACAGGGGGCAGGTGGGACACTGAAGCTTTCTTT
>TRBJ1-2|NA|few|TRBV5-5|15
CASWFGPGTLDGYTF
TGTGCCAGCTGGTTCGGCCCCGGCACTCTCGATGGCTACACCTTC
>TRBJ2-5|NA|few|TRBV5-8|11
CASSLVGNQYF
TGTGCCAGCAGCTTGGTCGGCAATCAGTACTTC
>TRBJ1-5|NA|NA|TRBV12-3/TRBV12-4|14
CASSLSSSNQPQHF
TGTGCCAGCAGTTTAAGCAGTAGCAATCAGCCCCAGCATTTT
>TRBJ1-4|NA|NA|TRBV2|14
CASSEALFGEKLFF
TGTGCCAGCAGTGAAGCGCTTTTCGGGGAAAAACTGTTTTTT
>TRBJ2-7|NA|many|TRBV6-5|16
CASSYSGGGSFYEQYF
TGTGCCAGCAGTTACTCCGGGGGCGGGAGCTTCTACGAGCAGTACTTC
>TRBJ2-7|TRBD2|NA|TRBV5-6|15
CASSPRAGVLNEQYF
TGTGCCAGCAGCCCCCGAGCGGGAGTTCTCAACGAGCAGTACTTC
>TRBJ1-2|NA|few|TRBV6-5|13
CASSYVAKGNYTF
TGTGCCAGCAGTTACGTGGCCAAGGGGAACTACACCTTC
>TRBJ2-5|TRBD2|once|TRBV10-3|14
CASGTRGDQETQYF
TGTGCCTCCGGGACTAGGGGGGACCAAGAGACCCAGTACTTC
>TRBJ2-1|NA|NA|TRBV13|12
CASSTPRAPQFF
TGTGCCAGCAGCACCCCCCGGGCCCCGCAGTTCTTC
>TRBJ2-3|NA|NA|TRBV13|18
CASSLDGSGGRYTDTQYF
TGTGCCAGCAGCCTCGACGGATCTGGGGGGCGATACACAGATACGCAGTATTTT
>TRBJ2-1|TRBD2|NA|TRBV5-7|17
CASSWPGLAGGPNEQFF
TGTGCCAGCAGCTGGCCGGGACTAGCGGGGGGGCCCAATGAGCAGTTCTTC
>TRBJ2-1|TRBD2|few|TRBV7-6|16
CASSLNPRTGGNEQFF
TGTGCCAGCAGCTTAAACCCTCGGACGGGGGGCAATGAGCAGTTCTTC
>TRBJ2-1|TRBD2|NA|TRBV7-8|14
CASSLRREHNEQFF
TGTGCCAGCAGCTTAAGGCGGGAGCACAATGAGCAGTTCTTC
>TRBJ2-1|TRBD2|few|TRBV12-3/TRBV12-4|14
CASRGSSGANEQFF
TGTGCCAGCAGGGGCTCTAGCGGGGCCAATGAGCAGTTCTTC
>TRBJ2-3|NA|NA|TRBV5-1|17
CASSVVMRETSTDTQYF
TGCGCCAGCAGCGTGGTGATGAGGGAGACAAGCACAGATACGCAGTATTTT
>TRBJ1-6|NA|few|TRBV7-3|15
CASSFEGGFDSPLHF
TGTGCCAGCAGCTTCGAGGGGGGATTCGATTCACCCCTCCACTTT
>TRBJ2-7|TRBD2|NA|TRBV7-8|15
CASSLVTSGTSERYF
TGTGCCAGCAGCTTAGTCACTAGCGGGACGAGCGAGCGGTACTTC
>TRBJ2-1|TRBD1|NA|TRBV5-1|15
CASSLVGQGQNEQFF
TGCGCCAGCAGCTTGGTGGGACAGGGTCAAAATGAGCAGTTCTTC
>TRBJ2-3|NA|few|TRBV13|18
CASSRRGASHANADTQYF
TGTGCCAGCAGCCGACGGGGCGCGAGTCACGCGAATGCAGATACGCAGTATTTT
>TRBJ1-2|NA|NA|TRBV20-1|16
CSARGGGGFQGYGYTF
TGCAGTGCTAGAGGCGGGGGAGGCTTCCAGGGCTATGGCTACACCTTC
>TRBJ2-7|NA|NA|TRBV5-1|15
CASSLAPGGLGEQYF
TGCGCCAGCAGCTTGGCCCCCGGGGGTCTGGGCGAGCAGTACTTC
>TRBJ2-5|TRBD1|NA|TRBV24-1|16
CATSDGRQGFKETQYF
TGTGCCACCAGTGACGGTCGACAGGGGTTTAAAGAGACCCAGTACTTC
>TRBJ1-1|NA|many|TRBV5-6|15
CASSSQDRMRTEAFF
TGTGCCAGCAGCTCCCAGGACAGAATGAGGACTGAAGCTTTCTTT
>TRBJ2-1|NA|many|TRBV5-1|14
CASNPGWLDNEQFF
TGCGCCAGCAACCCTGGGTGGCTAGACAATGAGCAGTTCTTC
>TRBJ2-7|TRBD2|NA|TRBV7-2|15
CASSLVLAVNYEQYF
TGTGCCAGCAGCTTAGTACTAGCGGTAAACTACGAGCAGTACTTC
>TRBJ2-1|NA|many|TRBV28|16
CASRTTRLVPYNEQFF
TGTGCCAGCAGAACCACTAGACTAGTCCCCTACAATGAGCAGTTCTTC
>TRBJ2-1|NA|NA|TRBV20-1|14
CSAESRSSYNEQFF
TGCAGTGCCGAGAGTCGGAGCTCCTACAATGAGCAGTTCTTC